These 22 T cell receptor beta chains were all obtained from the same sample, sequenced in a study of response to subunit inactivated influenza vaccine. MiXCR was run by TCRdb on the RT-PCR reads, yielding one entry per CDR3 protein. The sample holds fewer than 350,000 distinct CDR3 sequences; 21% are singletons and the top ten take roughly 10%. Sequencing was performed on PBMCs from blood, taken about 20 months after vaccination. These receptors all come from a man between 50 and 69 years old who received an inactivated influenza vaccine.

The chain carries TRBV28 and TRBJ2-1; 8 nucleotides align to TRBD1. J gave up 6 bases and V 6 bases, and 7 bases lay outside the gene matches. The CDR3 consists of 14 residues. Germline assignment: CDR1 MDHEN and CDR2 SYDVKM. The CDR3: CASSQDRVSNEQFF. The CDR3 nucleotides read TGTGCCAGCAGCCAGGACAGGGTGTCCAATGAGCAGTTCTTC.

The chain is built from TRBV12-3 or TRBV12-4 and TRBJ2-5; D is ambiguous. This CDR3 is built from 12 residues. Trimming removed 4 bases from V and 4 bases from J, with 7 bases in between. DNA of the CDR3: TGTGCCAGCAGTTCATTCCCAGAGACCCAGTACTTC. Amino acid sequence: CASSSFPETQYF.

V and J are TRBV12-3 or TRBV12-4 and TRBJ1-1; D is perhaps TRBD1 (5 bases). The CDR3 extends over 14 amino acids. V was cut by 6 bases and J by 4 bases, with 15 bases left in between. CDR3 in DNA: TGTGCCAGCAGGGGGAGGGAGGGGAGCACTGAAGCTTTCTTT. As protein: CASRGREGSTEAFF.

A few counts support this clonotype. This chain joins TRBV18 and TRBJ2-7, with a tentative D call TRBD1 (6 bases). Between the trimmed V and J ends, which lost 2 bases and 6 bases, there was a span of 8 bases. There are 12 residues in the CDR3. Looked up from germline, CDR1 is KGHSH and CDR2 is LQKENI. The CDR3 sequence is CASSPAGAEQYF. CDR3 sequence (DNA): TGTGCCAGCTCACCAGCAGGGGCCGAGCAGTACTTC.

There are a few counts of this clonotype. The chain couples TRBV6-1 to TRBJ1-5; D ambiguous. CDR1 is MNHNS, CDR2 SASEGT, per germline. Trimming cost V 5 bases and J 1 base, with 15 bases left between them. The length of the CDR3 is 16 residues. Here the CDR3 DNA reads TGTGCCAGCAGTCTCCAGATCCGTATAAGCAATCAGCCCCAGCATTTT. Translated, it gives CASSLQIRISNQPQHF.

The chain combines TRBV15 with TRBJ2-5; D gene ambiguous. The CDR3 length is 13 residues. Germline CDR1 is LNHNV and CDR2 is YYDKDF (reference sequence). Trimming took off 0 bases at V and 4 bases at J, with 6 bases between the two ends. CDR3 nucleotide sequence: TGTGCCACCAGCAGAGATCCCCCAGAGACCCAGTACTTC. Its translation is CATSRDPPETQYF.

This rearrangement joins TRBV4-3 to TRBJ1-4; TRBD1 agrees at 7 bases. V lost 4 bases, J lost 8 bases, and 13 bases stayed unmatched. The CDR3 sequence is 16 residues long. Germline V gives CDR1 LGHNA, CDR2 YSLEER. This CDR3 reads CASSPDRRGSGEKLFF. CDR3 in DNA: TGCGCCAGCAGCCCAGACCGCAGGGGGTCTGGCGAAAAACTGTTTTTT.

This clonotype was observed a handful of times. The chain recombines TRBV4-3 with TRBJ2-2; D remains unclear. Trimming took off 0 bases at V and 2 bases at J, with 7 bases between the two ends. The CDR3 runs 15 residues. Per the germline V gene, CDR1 is LGHNA and CDR2 is YSLEER. CDR3 protein: CASSQEGFNTGELFF. The CDR3, as DNA: TGCGCCAGCAGCCAAGAGGGGTTCAACACCGGGGAGCTGTTTTTT.

This clonotype was seen more than once but under ten times. The chain employs TRBV28 and TRBJ1-6; D possibly corresponds to TRBD1 (6 bases). Trimming pared 2 bases from V and 0 bases from J, leaving 14 bases between. The CDR3 has 18 amino acids. The V gene's germline CDR1 is MDHEN and CDR2 SYDVKM. CDR3 in amino acids: CASSLGGASSSYNSPLHF. The CDR3 DNA sequence: TGTGCCAGCAGTTTAGGGGGGGCCTCGAGCTCCTATAATTCACCCCTCCACTTT. The full variable domain, with the rest looked up from reference TRBV28 and TRBJ1-6, is DVKVTQSSRYLVKRTGEKVFLECVQDMDHENMFWYRQDPGLGLRLIYFSYDVKMKEKGDIPEGYSVSREKKERFSLILESASTNQTSMYLCASSLGGASSSYNSPLHFGNGTRLTVT.

The chain is built from TRBV7-9 and TRBJ1-1; D gene uncertain. The V end lost 5 bases, the J end lost 1 base, and 14 bases lay between the germline ends. Germline V gene lookup returns CDR1 SEHNR and CDR2 FQNEAQ (reference sequence). CDR3 length: 15 residues. In nucleotides, the CDR3 is TGTGCCAGCAGCCATCGGCAGACACCGAACACTGAAGCTTTCTTT. Residues: CASSHRQTPNTEAFF.

This chain uses TRBV3-1 with TRBJ1-3; D remains unclear. Germline CDR1 and CDR2: LGHDT and YNNKEL (reference sequence). Trimming took off 4 bases at V and 0 bases at J, with 10 bases between the two ends. CDR3 length equals 15 residues. CDR3 residues: CASSPPLSSGNTIYF. CDR3 bases: TGTGCCAGCAGCCCCCCCTTGAGCTCTGGAAACACCATATATTTT.

This clonotype was detected only a few times. CDR3 nucleotide sequence: TGTGCCAGCAGCTTAGCTTCGGGTTCGGGACAGGGCTATGGCTACACCTTC. Its translation is CASSLASGSGQGYGYTF. The chain carries TRBV7-9 and TRBJ1-2; 9 nucleotides match TRBD1. The CDR3 runs 17 residues. The junction had 9 bases not matched to a gene; V was cut back by 0 bases and J by 4 bases. CDR1 and CDR2 (germline): SEHNR, FQNEAQ (reference sequence).

The V gene is TRBV4-3, the J gene TRBJ1-2; D gene unclear. With 4 bases removed from V and 0 bases from J, the gap between germline ends came to 12 bases. The length of the CDR3 is 15 residues. Per germline, CDR1 LGHNA and CDR2 YSLEER. The CDR3 spells CASSLQISPNYGYTF. As DNA, the CDR3 is TGCGCCAGCAGCCTTCAGATTTCGCCTAACTATGGCTACACCTTC.

This clonotype has more than one count but fewer than ten. The chain employs TRBV12-3 or TRBV12-4 and TRBJ1-5; D not resolved. V lost 4 bases to trimming and J lost 1 base, with 14 bases between them. The CDR3 spans 16 residues. The CDR3: CASSSQALGSNQPQHF. CDR3 in DNA: TGTGCCAGCAGTTCCCAGGCTCTAGGCAGCAATCAGCCCCAGCATTTT.

This chain joins TRBV12-3 or TRBV12-4 and TRBJ2-1; perhaps TRBD1 as D (6 bases). V lost 1 base and J 2 bases, leaving 9 bases between the germline ends. The CDR3 contains 15 residues. CDR3 bases: TGTGCCAGCAGTTTAGAGGGGGTAACCTACAATGAGCAGTTCTTC. It codes for CASSLEGVTYNEQFF.

This clonotype was seen a handful of times. This rearrangement joins TRBV29-1 to TRBJ1-1; no firm D call. Trimming stripped 2 bases from V and 11 bases from J, with 18 bases between. Germline CDR1 is SQVTM and CDR2 is ANQGSEA. This CDR3 comprises 13 residues. In DNA, the CDR3 is TGCAGCGTTGAACGTTTCGGACTCCACGGGGCTTTCTTT. Translation: CSVERFGLHGAFF.

The table lists this clonotype with a few counts. The chain couples TRBV29-1 to TRBJ1-2; D remains unclear. CDR3 length: 13 residues. V was trimmed by 2 bases and J by 8 bases, leaving 15 bases between them. Per the germline V gene, CDR1 is SQVTM and CDR2 is ANQGSEA. The CDR3 protein is CSVEPSKMGGYTF. The CDR3 bases are TGCAGCGTTGAACCGTCTAAGATGGGAGGCTACACCTTC.

This clonotype was observed a few times. The genes are TRBV20-1 and TRBJ1-3; no clear D gene. Germline values: CDR1 DFQATT, CDR2 SNEGSKA (reference sequence). This CDR3 has 14 amino acids. V was trimmed by 6 bases and J by 0 bases, leaving 12 bases between them. CDR3 DNA: TGCAGTGCGAATCCTAGACCCTCTGGAAACACCATATATTTT. Translation gives CSANPRPSGNTIYF.

This clonotype was counted only a few times. The chain joins TRBV30 to TRBJ1-5; D not certain. V was cut by 6 bases and J by 5 bases, with 17 bases left in between. The CDR3 loop spans 14 amino acids. The V gene's germline CDR1 is GTSNPN and CDR2 SVGIG (reference sequence). DNA for the CDR3: TGTGCCTGTCAGCTGGTGACTGAAGATCAGCCCCAGCATTTT. As protein: CACQLVTEDQPQHF.

The chain is built from TRBV7-2 and TRBJ2-5, with D tentatively TRBD1 or TRBD2 (5 bases each). This CDR3 has 15 residues. Germline CDR1 and CDR2: SGHTA and FQGNSA. Trimming left V 4 bases short and J 7 bases short, with 19 bases between. CDR3 DNA: TGTGCCAGCAGCTATAATCTGGGGACCTCCGGGACCCAGTACTTC. Residues: CASSYNLGTSGTQYF.

This clonotype occurred a few times. The gene calls are TRBV5-6 and TRBJ1-6; 9 nucleotides line up with TRBD1. The V and J ends lost 3 bases and 8 bases, in that order; junction bases with no gene match: 3. The CDR3 has 14 amino acids. Germline CDR1 is SGHDT and CDR2 is YYEEEE. Written as DNA, the CDR3 is TGTGCCAGCAGCTGGGACAGGGCTGATTCACCCCTCCACTTT. This gives the protein CASSWDRADSPLHF.

This clonotype was counted many times. The V and J genes are TRBV7-9 and TRBJ1-6, with a weak D call TRBD1 (5 bases). The CDR3 runs to 15 residues. CDR1 and CDR2 (germline): SEHNR, FQNEAQ (reference sequence). The V and J ends lost 3 bases and 5 bases respectively, with 11 bases between them. CDR3 loop: CASSFQGKDNSPLHF. The CDR3 bases are TGTGCCAGCAGCTTTCAGGGAAAGGATAATTCACCCCTCCACTTT.